These T cell receptor beta chains were read from a single sample in a study of OX40 agonist ivuxolimab in advanced cancers. TCRdb keeps only in-frame clones here, not all; method: immunoSEQ multiplex PCR. Of some 86,000 clones in the sample, around 82% were seen once. Material: CD4+ or CD8+ T cells sorted from blood, obtained in a trial of the OX40 agonist ivuxolimab. The receptors shown here come from an adult with an advanced solid tumor such as melanoma, head and neck, liver or kidney cancer. The CDR3 runs from the conserved cysteine through the conserved F or W. Each record gives: D gene, V gene, clone size, J gene, CDR3 DNA, CDR3 protein. A D gene is named only where the DNA matches it firmly. Not all rows give a size; the values are once, few, many and, for expanded clones, a class.

D gene: TRBD2; V gene: TRBV30; clone size: NA; J gene: TRBJ2-1; CDR3 DNA: TGTGCCTGGAGTGTTCGGGGCGTTAGCGGGAGGGAGGGTGAGCAGTTCTTC; CDR3 protein: CAWSVRGVSGREGEQFF
D gene: TRBD1; V gene: TRBV27; clone size: NA; J gene: TRBJ2-3; CDR3 DNA: TGTGCCAGCAGCCTAGACAGGGGTACAGATACGCAGTATTTT; CDR3 protein: CASSLDRGTDTQYF
D gene: TRBD2; V gene: TRBV2; clone size: NA; J gene: TRBJ2-7; CDR3 DNA: TGTGCCAGCAGTGAATTGCTCGGGACTAGCGGGAAGCCGTCCTACGAGCAGTACTTC; CDR3 protein: CASSELLGTSGKPSYEQYF
D gene: NA; V gene: TRBV19; clone size: once; J gene: TRBJ2-3; CDR3 DNA: TGTGCCCCGGAGGGGAACACAGATACGCAGTATTTT; CDR3 protein: CAPEGNTDTQYF
D gene: TRBD2; V gene: TRBV7-9; clone size: NA; J gene: TRBJ2-1; CDR3 DNA: TGTGCCAGCAGCGTCCCTAGCGGGGGCTCCTACAATGAGCAGTTCTTC; CDR3 protein: CASSVPSGGSYNEQFF
D gene: TRBD2; V gene: TRBV18; clone size: NA; J gene: TRBJ2-1; CDR3 DNA: TGTGCCAGCTCACCACCCCTAGCGGGAGGGCCCTACAATGAGCAGTTCTTC; CDR3 protein: CASSPPLAGGPYNEQFF
D gene: NA; V gene: TRBV5-4; clone size: NA; J gene: TRBJ1-2; CDR3 DNA: TGTGCCAGCCGAGAACAGGCTCAGAATGGCTACACCTTC; CDR3 protein: CASREQAQNGYTF
D gene: TRBD2; V gene: TRBV6-5; clone size: NA; J gene: TRBJ2-1; CDR3 DNA: TGTGCCAGCAGTCCCAACTGGGGGGGATACAATGAGCAGTTCTTC; CDR3 protein: CASSPNWGGYNEQFF
D gene: NA; V gene: TRBV5-6; clone size: NA; J gene: TRBJ2-7; CDR3 DNA: TGTGCCAGCAGCTTTAGAACCTACGAGCAGTACTTC; CDR3 protein: CASSFRTYEQYF
D gene: TRBD1; V gene: TRBV7-9; clone size: NA; J gene: TRBJ2-7; CDR3 DNA: TGTGCCAGCAGCACTTGGACAGGGGGAATCTACGAGCAGTACTTC; CDR3 protein: CASSTWTGGIYEQYF
D gene: TRBD2; V gene: TRBV18; clone size: NA; J gene: TRBJ2-3; CDR3 DNA: TGTGCCAGCTCACAACTGTATCCGACTAGCGGGGGCACAGATACGCAGTATTTT; CDR3 protein: CASSQLYPTSGGTDTQYF
D gene: TRBD1; V gene: TRBV7-2; clone size: once; J gene: TRBJ2-7; CDR3 DNA: TGTGCCAGCAGCTTACGAACAGGGGCTCCCTACGAGCAGTACTTC; CDR3 protein: CASSLRTGAPYEQYF
D gene: NA; V gene: TRBV7-9; clone size: NA; J gene: TRBJ2-7; CDR3 DNA: TGTGCCAGCAGCTTACTCCCGGGAGACGAGCAGTACTTC; CDR3 protein: CASSLLPGDEQYF
D gene: NA; V gene: TRBV5-1; clone size: NA; J gene: TRBJ1-4; CDR3 DNA: TGCGCCAGCAGCCAGAGGGGTAATGAAAAACTGTTTTTT; CDR3 protein: CASSQRGNEKLFF
D gene: NA; V gene: TRBV6-1; clone size: NA; J gene: TRBJ1-1; CDR3 DNA: TGTGCCAGCAGTGAACGGTCCGGTCGTCGATTCAACACTGAAGCTTTCTTT; CDR3 protein: CASSERSGRRFNTEAFF
D gene: NA; V gene: TRBV7-9; clone size: NA; J gene: TRBJ1-2; CDR3 DNA: TGTGCCAGCAGTGAAATGGCATCTTACGGCTACACCTTC; CDR3 protein: CASSEMASYGYTF
D gene: TRBD1; V gene: TRBV19; clone size: few; J gene: TRBJ1-5; CDR3 DNA: TGTGCCAGTAGGCCGGGACAGGCTTATAGCAATCAGCCCCAGCATTTT; CDR3 protein: CASRPGQAYSNQPQHF
D gene: NA; V gene: TRBV2; clone size: NA; J gene: TRBJ1-4; CDR3 DNA: TGTGCCAGCAGTGAAGAGGGTAATGAAAAACTGTTTTTT; CDR3 protein: CASSEEGNEKLFF
D gene: NA; V gene: TRBV10-2; clone size: NA; J gene: TRBJ2-2; CDR3 DNA: TGCGCCAGCAGTGACCGACCCGGGGAGCTGTTTTTT; CDR3 protein: CASSDRPGELFF
D gene: NA; V gene: TRBV5-1; clone size: once; J gene: TRBJ2-1; CDR3 DNA: TGCGCCAGCAGCTTGTTCGGCGTCGCCTCCTACAATGAGCAGTTCTTC; CDR3 protein: CASSLFGVASYNEQFF
D gene: TRBD1; V gene: TRBV9; clone size: NA; J gene: TRBJ1-4; CDR3 DNA: TGTGCCAGCAGCGTCCAGGGGGCGGAAGGGGAAAAACTGTTTTTT; CDR3 protein: CASSVQGAEGEKLFF